These T cell receptor beta chains were read from a single sample in a study of OX40 agonist ivuxolimab in advanced cancers. TCRdb's copy holds only in-frame clones and misses some; the assay was immunoSEQ multiplex PCR. Here the sample spans some 45,000 clones, 70% to 90% being singletons. Sequencing was performed on CD4+ or CD8+ T cells sorted from blood, taken in a trial of the OX40 agonist ivuxolimab. Receptor source: an adult with an advanced solid tumor such as melanoma, head and neck, liver or kidney cancer. Each CDR3 is given with its conserved first and last residue. The order of the fields is J gene, D gene, V gene, clone size, CDR3 DNA, CDR3 protein. D genes are given only for firm matches. Clone sizes are given selectively: once, few, many, or a class where the clone is expanded.

>TRBJ1-2|-|TRBV10-3|-
TGTGCCATCAGTGACGAGAAATACAGTGGCTACACCTTC
CAISDEKYSGYTF
>TRBJ1-6|-|TRBV5-8|-
TGTGCCAGCAGCTTATACCTTCGACAGGTTATTAATTCACCCCTCCACTTT
CASSLYLRQVINSPLHF
>TRBJ1-2|TRBD1|TRBV7-9|-
TGTGCCAGCAGCCGAGGGAGAGGGCAGTGGACAGGTGGCTACACCTTC
CASSRGRGQWTGGYTF
>TRBJ2-3|-|TRBV13|once
TGTGCCAGCACCCCAGGCGGCCTTCGAGGGTTGCAGTATTTT
CASTPGGLRGLQYF
>TRBJ2-2|-|TRBV7-8|-
TGTGCCAGCAGCTTAAGGGACTCGAACACCGGGGAGCTGTTTTTT
CASSLRDSNTGELFF
>TRBJ1-5|-|TRBV29-1|medium-sized
TGCAGCGCCGCTTCAGGTCTTTTGGGCAATCAGCCCCAGCATTTT
CSAASGLLGNQPQHF
>TRBJ2-1|-|TRBV7-3|-
TGTGCCAGCGCCGTTTACGGGGGTATTGATGAGCAGTTCTTC
CASAVYGGIDEQFF
>TRBJ2-2|-|TRBV7-2|-
TGTGCCACCTCGGGGGGCCTCCACCGGGAGCTGTTTTTT
CATSGGLHRELFF
>TRBJ1-1|-|TRBV11-2|-
TGTGCCAGCAGCTTAGATCACGGTGGCAGCACTGAAGCTTTTTTT
CASSLDHGGSTEAFF
>TRBJ2-1|TRBD1|TRBV10-3|-
TGTGCCATCAGTGAGCGACAGGGTATCAGCAATGAGCAGTTCTTC
CAISERQGISNEQFF
>TRBJ2-7|TRBD1|TRBV4-2|once
TGTGCCAGCAGCCAAGATCCCGGGACAGGGGGCGATTACGAGCAGTACTTC
CASSQDPGTGGDYEQYF
>TRBJ2-1|-|TRBV9|-
TGTGCCAGCAGCGTAACGGGACTCTACAATGAGCAGTTCTTC
CASSVTGLYNEQFF
>TRBJ1-3|-|TRBV14|-
TGTGCCAGCAGCCAACAGTTGGATGGAAACACCATATATTTT
CASSQQLDGNTIYF
>TRBJ1-1|TRBD1|TRBV6-5|-
TGTGCCAGCAGTTACAGGGACAGGGCTGAAGCTTTCTTT
CASSYRDRAEAFF
>TRBJ2-1|-|TRBV7-2|-
TGTGCCAGCAGCTACTTATTGGGTGAGCAGTTCTTC
CASSYLLGEQFF
>TRBJ1-6|TRBD1|TRBV7-2|-
TGTGCCAGCAGCCCGAGGACAGGGGGCCGCTCACCCCTCCACTTT
CASSPRTGGRSPLHF
>TRBJ1-6|-|TRBV28|few
TGTGCCAGCAGTCAACTCGATTCACCCCTCCACTTT
CASSQLDSPLHF
>TRBJ2-7|-|TRBV5-1|-
TGCGCCAGCAGCTCAGGGTTGGAGGAGCAGTACTTC
CASSSGLEEQYF
>TRBJ1-6|TRBD1|TRBV19|-
TGTGCCAGTACCTTTCAACCGGGACAGAAAAGTTCACCCCTCCACTTT
CASTFQPGQKSSPLHF
>TRBJ1-1|-|TRBV4-2|-
TGTGCCAGCAGCCCCGGACAGTTGAATGAAGCTTTCTTT
CASSPGQLNEAFF
>TRBJ2-3|-|TRBV30|-
TGTGCCTGGAGTAGGGGGGATACGCAGTATTTT
CAWSRGDTQYF
>TRBJ2-7|-|TRBV6-1|-
TGTGCCAGCAGTGATTGGGGTTCCCTCCTCGAGCAGTACTTC
CASSDWGSLLEQYF
>TRBJ2-7|-|TRBV6-5|once
TGTGCCAGCAGTACCCCGGGGGCTGGGTACGAGCAGTACTTC
CASSTPGAGYEQYF
>TRBJ2-7|TRBD1|TRBV5-4|-
TGTGCCAGCAGCTCACGTACCGGGACAGGGGCTCTCGAGCAGTACTTC
CASSSRTGTGALEQYF
>TRBJ2-1|TRBD2|TRBV28|-
TGTGCCAGCACGCCCACTAGCGGGAGGGCACACAATGAGCAGTTCTTC
CASTPTSGRAHNEQFF
>TRBJ2-6|TRBD1|TRBV6-6|-
TGTGCCAGCAGTTATCGACAGGGGTTTCACAACGTCCTGACTTTC
CASSYRQGFHNVLTF
>TRBJ1-3|-|TRBV4-1|few
TGCGCCAGCAGCCAAGATGGCCAGGGGTACGGAAACACCATATATTTT
CASSQDGQGYGNTIYF
>TRBJ2-5|TRBD2|TRBV7-3|-
TGTGCCAGCAGCTTAGGGCTAGCGGGGGCCGGGACCCAGTACTTC
CASSLGLAGAGTQYF
>TRBJ1-3|TRBD1|TRBV30|-
TGTGCCTGGGACAGGGGGCTAGGAAACACCATATATTTT
CAWDRGLGNTIYF
>TRBJ2-5|-|TRBV6-6|-
TGTGCCAGCAGTTACTCGACTTGGGGCCAAGAGACCCAGTACTTC
CASSYSTWGQETQYF
>TRBJ1-1|-|TRBV4-2|-
TGTGCCAGCAGCCAAGAACGGCAGAGGGGACCGAACACTGAAGCTTTCTTT
CASSQERQRGPNTEAFF
>TRBJ2-2|-|TRBV18|-
TGTGCCAGCTCACCTGGAGACAGGAAGAACACCGGGGAGCTGTTTTTT
CASSPGDRKNTGELFF
>TRBJ1-6|TRBD1|TRBV6-5|-
TGTGCCAGCAGTTACAGGGACAGGACCTATAATTCACCCCTCCACTTT
CASSYRDRTYNSPLHF
>TRBJ1-6|-|TRBV30|once
TGTGCCTGGATAAGGGGGGGGGCAGGTTCACCCCTCCACTTT
CAWIRGGAGSPLHF
>TRBJ1-5|TRBD1|TRBV7-8|few
TGTGCCAGCAGCTTAGCGCCGGCGGACAGGGGTCAGCCCCAGCATTTT
CASSLAPADRGQPQHF
>TRBJ1-1|-|TRBV4-3|-
TGCGCCAGCAGCCAAGATCTGGGGGGAGGAACTGAAGCTTTCTTT
CASSQDLGGGTEAFF
>TRBJ1-3|-|TRBV7-8|-
TGTGCCAGCAGCTCACCCGACAGGAATGGAAACACCATATATTTT
CASSSPDRNGNTIYF
>TRBJ2-1|-|TRBV25-1|-
TGTGCCAGCAGTGAGGAGGGCAATGAGCAGTTCTTC
CASSEEGNEQFF
>TRBJ2-1|-|TRBV29-1|-
TGCAGCGCCAACTTGGGGTTGTTCGATGAGCAGTTCTTC
CSANLGLFDEQFF
>TRBJ1-4|-|TRBV7-6|few
TGTGCCAGCAGCTTACAACAGAGGGAAAAACTGTTTTTT
CASSLQQREKLFF
>TRBJ2-3|-|TRBV7-9|-
TGTGCCAGCAGCCAGACAACAGATACGCAGTATTTT
CASSQTTDTQYF
>TRBJ1-1|-|TRBV29-1|-
TGCAGCGCCCGCGGGGGCCCGAACACTGAAGCTTTCTTT
CSARGGPNTEAFF
>TRBJ2-7|-|TRBV6-6|-
TGTGCCAGCAGTTACGCTCCGGGAAATAACTACGAGCAGTACTTC
CASSYAPGNNYEQYF
>TRBJ2-2|TRBD2|TRBV4-1|-
TGCGCCAGCAGCCCCTTCCAGCGGGGTAACACCGGGGAGCTGTTTTTT
CASSPFQRGNTGELFF
>TRBJ1-2|-|TRBV30|-
TGTGCCTGGAGTGTACGGCACCCAGGGGCCTATGGCTACACCTTC
CAWSVRHPGAYGYTF
>TRBJ2-5|TRBD2|TRBV6-1|-
TGTGCCAGCAGTGAAGTGGCGACTAGCGGGGGTAAGACCCAGTACTTC
CASSEVATSGGKTQYF
>TRBJ1-3|-|TRBV25-1|-
TGTGCCAGCAGGGAATTGAGCTCTGGAAACACCATATATTTT
CASRELSSGNTIYF
>TRBJ1-4|TRBD1|TRBV30|-
TGTGCCTGGAGCGGAGAGTTGGGACAGCGGAATGAAAAACTGTTTTTT
CAWSGELGQRNEKLFF
>TRBJ2-1|-|TRBV18|-
TGTGCCAGCTCATCCCGACTCGCTGGATCCTACAATGAGCAGTTCTTC
CASSSRLAGSYNEQFF
>TRBJ2-1|TRBD2|TRBV2|once
TGTGCCAGCGACCTAGCGGGAGGATCCGCCTACAATGAGCAGTTCTTC
CASDLAGGSAYNEQFF
>TRBJ2-7|-|TRBV10-3|-
TGTGCCATCAGTGAACGTGTCGACGGCTACGAGCAGTACTTC
CAISERVDGYEQYF
>TRBJ2-3|TRBD2|TRBV4-2|-
TGTGCCAGCAGCCAAGCCGGGACTAGCGGCGATACGCAGTATTTT
CASSQAGTSGDTQYF
>TRBJ2-1|-|TRBV6-1|few
TGTGCCAGCAGTAGCCAGCGAAAAAAGCAGTTCTTC
CASSSQRKKQFF
>TRBJ2-1|TRBD2|TRBV10-2|-
TGCGCCGCCAGGGCGGGGCTAGCGGGGCTAGAGCAGTTCTTC
CAARAGLAGLEQFF
>TRBJ1-3|-|TRBV7-2|-
TGTGCCAGCAGCTTAGCGCTGGGTATGGGAAGAGGTGGAAACACCATATATTTT
CASSLALGMGRGGNTIYF